Below are 18 T cell receptor beta chains sequenced from a single sample in a study of blood T cell repertoires in COVID-19. This table comes from immunoSEQ multiplex PCR, and its TCRdb copy is limited to in-frame clones, with some not included. The sample carries roughly 72,000 clones, around 90% recorded once. The sample comprised peripheral blood. These receptors all come from a human donor in a cohort sampled during active COVID-19.

In nucleotides, the CDR3 is TGTGCCAGCAGCCAAGTCCCATTGGAGACCCAGTACTTC. Translation gives CASSQVPLETQYF. The chain combines TRBV14 with TRBJ2-5; D is unclear. The CDR3 contains 13 residues. The germline gives CDR1 SGHDN, CDR2 FVKESK. The germline V and J ends were trimmed by 1 base and 5 bases, with 8 bases remaining between them.

The rearrangement uses TRBV18 and TRBJ2-7; D call uncertain. V was clipped by 2 bases and J by 5 bases, with 7 bases between them. Germline V CDR1 and CDR2: KGHSH, LQKENI. CDR3 length: 12 amino acids. The CDR3 DNA follows: TGTGCCAGCTCACCAACCCGGGACGAGCAGTACTTC. Translating gives CASSPTRDEQYF.

V gene TRBV30 combines with J gene TRBJ1-4; D is possibly TRBD1 (5 bases). Germline CDR1 and CDR2: GTSNPN and SVGIG (reference sequence). CDR3 length: 15 amino acids. The ends were cut back, 5 bases at V and 7 bases at J, with 20 bases in the middle. The CDR3 sequence: CAWSRRRGGGEKLFF. CDR3 nucleotide sequence: TGTGCCTGGTCCCGACGGAGGGGCGGGGGTGAAAAACTGTTTTTT.

This sequence joins TRBV7-2 and TRBJ2-7; D is possibly TRBD1 (6 bases). The V gene lost 1 base and the J gene lost 2 bases, with 12 bases spanning the gap. CDR3 length equals 15 residues. CDR1 and CDR2 (germline): SGHTA, FQGNSA. The CDR3 spells CASSLVTTGPYEQYF. In DNA, the CDR3 is TGTGCCAGCAGCTTAGTAACAACAGGGCCCTACGAGCAGTACTTC. The full variable domain, in which reference TRBV7-2 and TRBJ2-7 provide the parts outside the CDR3, is GAGVSQSPSNKVTEKGKDVELRCDPISGHTALYWYRQSLGQGLEFLIYFQGNSAPDKSGLPSDRFSAERTGGSVSTLTIQRTQQEDSAVYLCASSLVTTGPYEQYFGPGTRLTVT.

The chain is built from TRBV18 and TRBJ2-1; possibly TRBD2 for D (5 bases). The CDR3 sequence is 17 residues long. Germline V gives CDR1 KGHSH, CDR2 LQKENI. V was clipped by 3 bases and J by 1 base, with 16 bases between them. The CDR3 region is CASSPPVGAQSYNEQFF. DNA for the CDR3: TGTGCCAGCTCACCCCCCGTGGGAGCGCAGTCCTACAATGAGCAGTTCTTC.

The CDR3 protein is CASSYAGQGVNYGYTF. CDR3 bases: TGTGCCAGCAGTTACGCGGGACAGGGGGTAAACTATGGCTACACCTTC. This chain links TRBV27 with TRBJ1-2; 11 bases match TRBD1. This CDR3 has 16 amino acids. V lost 4 bases and J lost 2; bases outside the gene matches: 6. The germline gives CDR1 MNHEY, CDR2 SMNVEV (reference sequence).

CDR3 coding DNA: TGCGCCAGCGGCTCTCAGGGGGGGAACACTGAAGCTTTCTTT. Translated, it gives CASGSQGGNTEAFF. The rearrangement joins TRBV5-1 to TRBJ1-1, with 7 bases lining up with TRBD1. The CDR3 runs to 14 residues. Germline V CDR1 and CDR2: SGHRS, YFSETQ. V trimming: 7 bases; J trimming: 1 base; junction bases outside the gene matches: 7.

This chain connects TRBV20-1 to TRBJ2-5; possibly TRBD2 for D (6 bases). V was clipped by 3 bases and J by 0 bases, with 8 bases between them. Germline CDR1 DFQATT, CDR2 SNEGSKA (reference sequence). This CDR3 has 13 residues. For the CDR3, the DNA is TGCAGTGCTAGTCCGGGGGACCAAGAGACCCAGTACTTC. Its protein is CSASPGDQETQYF.

This clone was detected only once. The chain couples TRBV5-1 to TRBJ2-2, with D unresolved. This CDR3 has 18 amino acids. Germline V lookup: CDR1 SGHRS, CDR2 YFSETQ. Trimming cost V 0 bases and J 5 bases, with 20 bases left between them. The CDR3 protein is CASSLALGPASPTGELFF. The CDR3 region has the DNA TGCGCCAGCAGCTTGGCCCTTGGGCCTGCTTCCCCTACCGGGGAGCTGTTTTTT.

This chain links TRBV5-5 with TRBJ1-2; 7 bases map to TRBD1. Germline V lookup: CDR1 SGHKS, CDR2 YYEKEE (reference sequence). V lost 0 bases to trimming and J lost 3 bases; unmatched junction nucleotides: 2. This CDR3 has 14 amino acids. The chain's CDR3 is CASSLEGADYGYTF. CDR3 nucleotide sequence: TGTGCCAGCAGCTTGGAGGGGGCGGACTATGGCTACACCTTC. The full variable domain, with the rest looked up from reference TRBV5-5 and TRBJ1-2, is DAGVTQSPTHLIKTRGQQVTLRCSPISGHKSVSWYQQVLGQGPQFIFQYYEKEERGRGNFPDRFSARQFPNYSSELNVNALLLGDSALYLCASSLEGADYGYTFGSGTRLTVV.

The gene calls are TRBV2 and TRBJ2-1, with 10 nucleotides matching TRBD2. Germline values: CDR1 SNHLY, CDR2 FYNNEI. The V gene end was trimmed by 6 bases and the J gene end by 5 bases; junction bases not matched to a gene: 7. The length of the CDR3 is 15 residues. The CDR3 region is CASRFKREGNNEQFF. CDR3 nucleotides: TGTGCCAGCAGGTTCAAGCGGGAGGGTAACAATGAGCAGTTCTTC.

This chain uses TRBV2 with TRBJ2-5, with TRBD1 matching over 7 bases. Germline lookup yields CDR1 SNHLY and CDR2 FYNNEI. V was clipped by 4 bases and J by 1 base; unmatched bases: 3. The CDR3 is made up of 14 amino acids. The CDR3 nucleotides are TGTGCCAGCAGTGCAAGGACAGGCCAAGAGACCCAGTACTTC. Its protein product is CASSARTGQETQYF.

This rearrangement joins TRBV13 to TRBJ2-2, with TRBD1 identical over 9 bases. J was trimmed by 3 bases and V by 5 bases; bases with no gene match: 4. This CDR3 comprises 15 residues. CDR1 is PRHDT, CDR2 FYEKMQ, per germline (reference sequence). The CDR3, as DNA: TGTGCCAGCAGCCAGGGACAGGGCGACACCGGGGAGCTGTTTTTT. Its translation is CASSQGQGDTGELFF.

This clone came up a few times. This chain connects TRBV9 to TRBJ2-3; TRBD1 aligns across 8 bases. V lost 4 bases and J lost 1; bases outside the gene matches: 2. CDR1 and CDR2 from the germline V gene are SGDLS and YYNGEE. The CDR3 runs 14 residues. This CDR3 reads CASSLQGGTDTQYF. CDR3 DNA: TGTGCCAGCAGCTTACAGGGGGGCACAGATACGCAGTATTTT.

V and J are TRBV12-5 and TRBJ1-4; 7 bases line up with TRBD1. The J segment lost 5 bases and the V segment lost 6 bases, leaving 3 bases of the junction unmatched. The germline gives CDR1 LGHNT, CDR2 FRNRAP. CDR3 size: 13 residues. CDR3 region: CASGQGRNEKLFF. The CDR3 nucleotides read TGTGCTAGTGGACAGGGGCGGAATGAAAAACTGTTTTTT.

The rearrangement uses TRBV28 and TRBJ1-5; TRBD1 aligns across 9 bases. The CDR3 is 16 residues long. V shed 7 bases and J 4 bases; nucleotides not matched to a gene: 11. Germline lookup yields CDR1 MDHEN and CDR2 SYDVKM. This chain's CDR3 is CASTIDAGTGNQPQHF. The CDR3 DNA is TGTGCCAGCACGATCGACGCAGGGACAGGGAATCAGCCCCAGCATTTT.

This chain joins TRBV11-3 and TRBJ2-2; 8 nucleotides align to TRBD2. CDR3 size: 18 residues. Trimming took 0 bases from V and 6 from J; bases not matched to a gene: 12. Germline lookup yields CDR1 SGHNT and CDR2 YENEEA. The CDR3 is CASSLDSQRELASGELFF. The CDR3 DNA reads TGTGCCAGCAGCTTAGATAGTCAGCGGGAGCTAGCTTCCGGGGAGCTGTTTTTT. Full variable domain (missing parts from reference TRBV11-3 and TRBJ2-2): EAGVVQSPRYKIIEKKQPVAFWCNPISGHNTLYWYLQNLGQGPELLIRYENEEAVDDSQLPKDRFSAERLKGVDSTLKIQPAELGDSAVYLCASSLDSQRELASGELFFGEGSRLTVL.

V and J are TRBV6-5 and TRBJ1-5; possibly TRBD1 for D (5 bases). Germline CDR1 is MNHEY and CDR2 is SVGAGI. The V end lost 6 bases, the J end lost 5 bases, and 17 bases lay between the germline ends. This CDR3 spans 15 amino acids. CDR3 sequence reads: CASRVDSLLYQPQHF. The CDR3, as DNA: TGTGCCAGCAGGGTTGACAGTCTCCTGTATCAGCCCCAGCATTTT.